This TCR beta chain was recorded in a study of T cell responses to AZD1222 COVID-19 vaccine. Sequencing used immunoSEQ multiplex PCR; TCRdb keeps in-frame clones, though not all of them. This sample has about 82,000 clones, with roughly 84% found just once. A remark on this clone: What it recognizes is unknown.

Germline V gene lookup returns CDR1 MDHEN and CDR2 SYDVKM. Deletions cut 2 bases from V and 7 bases from J, with 13 bases between. CDR3 length: 14 amino acids. Overall study findings and caveats: Increases in Spike-specific TCR breadth and depth were seen after two AZD1222 doses.

Specimen: peripheral blood, collected 28 days after the second AZD1222 dose. The chain couples TRBV28 to TRBJ2-3; D is undetermined. This sequence was found in an adult who received the AZD1222 COVID-19 vaccine. The CDR3 loop is CASSLRVTRNTQYF. In DNA, the CDR3 is TGTGCCAGCAGTTTACGGGTCACAAGGAATACGCAGTATTTT.